This T cell receptor (beta chain) was sequenced during a study of breast tumors, draining lymph nodes, adjacent tissues. Study-wide results and caveats: Compared with lymph nodes, tumors were less diverse; compared with nontumor tissue, more. Data only fit, rather than demonstrated, lymph node origin of most tumor T cells.

TCRdb used MiXCR to reprocess the multiplex PCR reads, holding one entry per CDR3 protein. The sample records fewer than 25,000 distinct CDR3 sequences, about 64% being singletons. With regard to this clonotype: No antigen is known for it.

The clonotype comes from a female donor with breast cancer. Some clones in this sample may be carry-over from other donors' samples. The specimen was tumor-adjacent breast tissue.

The CDR3 spells CASSESGQGYEQYF. The CDR3 DNA follows: TGCGCCAGCAGTGAGTCCGGACAGGGATACGAGCAGTACTTC. The rearrangement links TRBV10-2 to TRBJ2-7; 8 nucleotides line up with TRBD1. CDR1 and CDR2 (germline): WSHSY, SAAADI. The V segment lost 0 bases and the J segment 4 bases; nucleotides outside the gene matches: 2. The CDR3 is made up of 14 amino acids.